The T cell receptor beta chain described here comes from a study of blood T cell repertoires in COVID-19. About the research overall: Acute and convalescent COVID-19 specimens originated in the United States, Italy and Spain. T cells, B-cell-depleted T cells, or PBMCs supplied cDNA or gDNA.

Per the authors' pipeline: Reference gene primers were amplified, and this amplification served to estimate nucleated cell counts. TCRdb keeps only in-frame clones here, not all; method: immunoSEQ multiplex PCR. That table supplies the V and J calls and clone size; D and trimming were determined from the DNA. The data show some 190,000 clones, with roughly nine tenths seen just once and approximately 1.1% held by the top ten. Germline values: CDR1 SGHRS, CDR2 YFSETQ. V lost 5 bases, J lost 9 bases, and 11 bases stayed unmatched. The length of the CDR3 is 14 residues. Specimen: peripheral blood. The source of this sequence is a young man with acute or convalescent COVID-19. The V call is TRBV5-1, the J call TRBJ1-1; 9 bases are a match to TRBD1. CDR3 bases: TGCGCCAGCAGACCCACCGGGACAGGGCTCCAAGCTTTCTTT. Translated: CASRPTGTGLQAFF.